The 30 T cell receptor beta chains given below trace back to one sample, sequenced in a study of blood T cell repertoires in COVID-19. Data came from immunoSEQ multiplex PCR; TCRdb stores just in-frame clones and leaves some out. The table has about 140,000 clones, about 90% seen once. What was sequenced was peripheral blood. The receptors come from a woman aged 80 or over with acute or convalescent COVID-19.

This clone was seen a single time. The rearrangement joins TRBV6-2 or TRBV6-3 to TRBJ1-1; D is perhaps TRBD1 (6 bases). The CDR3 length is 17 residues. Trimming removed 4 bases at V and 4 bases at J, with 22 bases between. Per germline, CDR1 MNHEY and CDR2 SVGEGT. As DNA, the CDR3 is TGTGCCAGCAGTTCTAGTAACAGGGAACTGATTATCACTGAAGCTTTCTTT. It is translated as CASSSSNRELIITEAFF.

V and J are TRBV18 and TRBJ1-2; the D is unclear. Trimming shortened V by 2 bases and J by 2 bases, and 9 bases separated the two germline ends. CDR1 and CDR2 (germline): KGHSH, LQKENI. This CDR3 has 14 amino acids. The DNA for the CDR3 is TGTGCCAGCTCACCAGGGAGAAGAAACTATGGCTACACCTTC. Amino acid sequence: CASSPGRRNYGYTF. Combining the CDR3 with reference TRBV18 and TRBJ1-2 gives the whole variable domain NAGVMQNPRHLVRRRGQEARLRCSPMKGHSHVYWYRQLPEEGLKFMVYLQKENIIDESGMPKERFSAEFPKEGPSILRIQQVVRGDSAAYFCASSPGRRNYGYTFGSGTRLTVV.

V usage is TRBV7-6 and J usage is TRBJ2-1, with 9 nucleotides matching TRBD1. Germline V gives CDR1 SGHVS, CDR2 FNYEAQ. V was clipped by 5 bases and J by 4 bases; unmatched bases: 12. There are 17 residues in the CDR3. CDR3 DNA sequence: TGTGCCAGCAGCCAATGGGGCGGGACAGGGATGTACAATGAGCAGTTCTTC. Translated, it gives CASSQWGGTGMYNEQFF.

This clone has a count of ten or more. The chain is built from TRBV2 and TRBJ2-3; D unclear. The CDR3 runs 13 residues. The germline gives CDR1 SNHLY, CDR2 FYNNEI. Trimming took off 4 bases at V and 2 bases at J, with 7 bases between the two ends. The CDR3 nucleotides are TGTGCCAGCAGTGGAGACAACACAGATACGCAGTATTTT. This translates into CASSGDNTDTQYF.

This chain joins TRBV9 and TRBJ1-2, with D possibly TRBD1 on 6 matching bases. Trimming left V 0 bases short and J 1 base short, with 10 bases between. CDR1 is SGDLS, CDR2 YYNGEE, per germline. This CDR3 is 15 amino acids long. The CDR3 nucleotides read TGTGCCAGCAGCGTAGGGACAGATATTAACTATGGCTACACCTTC. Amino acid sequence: CASSVGTDINYGYTF.

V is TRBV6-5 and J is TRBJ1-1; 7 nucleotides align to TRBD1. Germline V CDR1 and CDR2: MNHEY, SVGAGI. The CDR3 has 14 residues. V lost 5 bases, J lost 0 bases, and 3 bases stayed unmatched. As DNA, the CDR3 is TGTGCCAGCAGTCCCGGGACAGTGAACACTGAAGCTTTCTTT. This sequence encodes CASSPGTVNTEAFF.

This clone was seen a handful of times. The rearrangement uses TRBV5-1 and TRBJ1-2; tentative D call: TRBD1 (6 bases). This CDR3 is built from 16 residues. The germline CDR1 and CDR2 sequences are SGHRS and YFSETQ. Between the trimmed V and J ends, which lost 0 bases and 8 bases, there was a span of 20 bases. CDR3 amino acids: CASSLGGQPRVIGYTF. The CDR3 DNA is TGCGCCAGCAGCTTGGGAGGACAGCCCAGGGTCATAGGCTACACCTTC.

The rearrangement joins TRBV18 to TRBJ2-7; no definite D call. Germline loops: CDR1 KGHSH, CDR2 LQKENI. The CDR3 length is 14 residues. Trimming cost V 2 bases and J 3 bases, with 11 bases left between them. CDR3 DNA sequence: TGTGCCAGCTCACCAGGGCTGCTCAGCTACGAGCAGTACTTC. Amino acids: CASSPGLLSYEQYF.

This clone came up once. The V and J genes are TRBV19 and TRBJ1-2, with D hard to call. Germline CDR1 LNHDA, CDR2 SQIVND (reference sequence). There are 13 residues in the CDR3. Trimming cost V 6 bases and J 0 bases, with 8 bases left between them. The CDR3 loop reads CASSIDTNYGYTF. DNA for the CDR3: TGTGCCAGTAGCATTGACACTAACTATGGCTACACCTTC.

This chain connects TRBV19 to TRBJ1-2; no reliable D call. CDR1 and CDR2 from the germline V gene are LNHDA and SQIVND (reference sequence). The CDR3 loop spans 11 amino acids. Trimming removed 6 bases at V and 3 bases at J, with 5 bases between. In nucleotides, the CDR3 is TGTGCCAGTAGAGACTACTATGGCTACACCTTC. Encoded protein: CASRDYYGYTF.

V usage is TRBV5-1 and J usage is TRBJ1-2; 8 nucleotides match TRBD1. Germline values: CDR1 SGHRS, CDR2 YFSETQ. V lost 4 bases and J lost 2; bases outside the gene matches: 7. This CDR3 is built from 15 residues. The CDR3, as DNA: TGCGCCAGCAGCCCAACGACAGGGGACAACTATGGCTACACCTTC. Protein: CASSPTTGDNYGYTF.

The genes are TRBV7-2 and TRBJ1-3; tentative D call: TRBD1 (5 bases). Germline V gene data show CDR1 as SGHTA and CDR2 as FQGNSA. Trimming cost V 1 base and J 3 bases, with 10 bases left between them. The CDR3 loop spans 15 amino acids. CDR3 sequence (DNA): TGTGCCAGCAGCTTAGGCGGGGCAGGTGGAAACACCATATATTTT. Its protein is CASSLGGAGGNTIYF. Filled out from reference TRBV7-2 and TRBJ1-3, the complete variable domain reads GAGVSQSPSNKVTEKGKDVELRCDPISGHTALYWYRQSLGQGLEFLIYFQGNSAPDKSGLPSDRFSAERTGGSVSTLTIQRTQQEDSAVYLCASSLGGAGGNTIYFGEGSWLTVV.

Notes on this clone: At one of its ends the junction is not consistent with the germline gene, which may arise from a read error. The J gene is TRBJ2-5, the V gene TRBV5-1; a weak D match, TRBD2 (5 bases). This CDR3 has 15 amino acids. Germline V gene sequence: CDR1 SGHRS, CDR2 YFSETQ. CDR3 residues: CASSKIPGSQEAQYF. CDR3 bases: TGCGCCAGCAGCAAAATCCCGGGATCACAAGAGGCCCAGTACTTC.

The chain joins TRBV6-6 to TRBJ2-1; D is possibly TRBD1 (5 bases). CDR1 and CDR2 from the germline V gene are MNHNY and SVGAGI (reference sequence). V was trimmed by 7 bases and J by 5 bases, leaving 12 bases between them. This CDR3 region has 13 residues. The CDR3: CASTTGSHNEQFF. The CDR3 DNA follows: TGTGCCAGCACCACAGGCAGTCACAATGAGCAGTTCTTC.

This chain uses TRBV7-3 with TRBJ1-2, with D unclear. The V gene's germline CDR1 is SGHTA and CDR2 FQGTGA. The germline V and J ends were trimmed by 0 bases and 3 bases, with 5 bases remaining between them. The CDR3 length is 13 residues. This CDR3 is CASSLTADYGYTF. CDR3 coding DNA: TGTGCCAGCAGCTTAACGGCGGACTATGGCTACACCTTC. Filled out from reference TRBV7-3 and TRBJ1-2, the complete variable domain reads GAGVSQTPSNKVTEKGKYVELRCDPISGHTALYWYRQSLGQGPEFLIYFQGTGAADDSGLPNDRFFAVRPEGSVSTLKIQRTERGDSAVYLCASSLTADYGYTFGSGTRLTVV.

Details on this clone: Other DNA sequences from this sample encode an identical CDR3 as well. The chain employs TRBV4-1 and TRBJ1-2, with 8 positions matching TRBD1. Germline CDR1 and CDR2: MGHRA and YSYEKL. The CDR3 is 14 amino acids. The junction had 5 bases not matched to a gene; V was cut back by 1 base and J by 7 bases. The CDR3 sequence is CASSQGQGALGYTF. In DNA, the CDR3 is TGCGCCAGCAGCCAAGGTCAGGGGGCGCTTGGCTACACCTTC.

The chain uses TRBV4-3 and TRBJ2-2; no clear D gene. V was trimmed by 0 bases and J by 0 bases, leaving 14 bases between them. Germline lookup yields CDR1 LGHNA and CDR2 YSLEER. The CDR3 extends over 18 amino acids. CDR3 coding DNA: TGCGCCAGCAGCCAAGAGGTGGCGCAGGCTTCGAACACCGGGGAGCTGTTTTTT. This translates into CASSQEVAQASNTGELFF.

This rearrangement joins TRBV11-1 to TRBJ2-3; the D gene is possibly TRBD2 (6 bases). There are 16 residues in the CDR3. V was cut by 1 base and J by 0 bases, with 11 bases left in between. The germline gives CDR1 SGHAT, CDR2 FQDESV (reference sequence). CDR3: CASSLDPGVSTDTQYF. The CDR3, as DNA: TGTGCCAGCAGCTTAGATCCGGGGGTGAGCACAGATACGCAGTATTTT.

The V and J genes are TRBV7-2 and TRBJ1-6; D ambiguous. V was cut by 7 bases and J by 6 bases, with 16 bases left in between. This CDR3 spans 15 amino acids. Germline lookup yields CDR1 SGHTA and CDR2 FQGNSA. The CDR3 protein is CASNPEWSSNSPLHF. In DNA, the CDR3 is TGTGCCAGCAACCCCGAGTGGAGCTCTAATTCACCCCTCCACTTT. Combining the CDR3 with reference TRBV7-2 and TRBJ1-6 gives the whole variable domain GAGVSQSPSNKVTEKGKDVELRCDPISGHTALYWYRQSLGQGLEFLIYFQGNSAPDKSGLPSDRFSAERTGGSVSTLTIQRTQQEDSAVYLCASNPEWSSNSPLHFGNGTRLTVT.

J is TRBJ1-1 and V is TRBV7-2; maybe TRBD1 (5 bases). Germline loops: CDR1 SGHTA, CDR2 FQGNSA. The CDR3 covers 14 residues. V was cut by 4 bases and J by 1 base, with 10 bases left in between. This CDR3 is CASSSQTGNTEAFF. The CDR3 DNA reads TGTGCCAGCAGCTCCCAAACAGGGAACACTGAAGCTTTCTTT.

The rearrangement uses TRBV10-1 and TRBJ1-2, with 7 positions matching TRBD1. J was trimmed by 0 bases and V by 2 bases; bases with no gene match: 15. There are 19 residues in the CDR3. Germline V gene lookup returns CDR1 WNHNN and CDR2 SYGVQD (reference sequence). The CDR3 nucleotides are TGCGCCAGCAGTGAGAAAAATGCGGGACAGTCGTTAGCTAACTATGGCTACACCTTC. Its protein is CASSEKNAGQSLANYGYTF.

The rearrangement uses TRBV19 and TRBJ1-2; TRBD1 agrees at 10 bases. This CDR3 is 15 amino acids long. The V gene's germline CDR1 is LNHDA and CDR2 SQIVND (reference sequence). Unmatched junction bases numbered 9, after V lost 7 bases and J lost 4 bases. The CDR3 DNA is TGTGCCAGTACCGGGACAGGGGCTCCATCCTATGGCTACACCTTC. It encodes CASTGTGAPSYGYTF.

For the CDR3, the DNA is TGTGCCAGCAGCTTGGCCGCAGGCTATGGCTACACCTTC. This encodes CASSLAAGYGYTF. This rearrangement joins TRBV5-4 to TRBJ1-2, with D uncertain. Germline CDR1 reads SGHNT; CDR2 reads YYREEE (reference sequence). The germline V and J ends were trimmed by 0 bases and 4 bases, with 7 bases remaining between them. The CDR3 covers 13 residues.

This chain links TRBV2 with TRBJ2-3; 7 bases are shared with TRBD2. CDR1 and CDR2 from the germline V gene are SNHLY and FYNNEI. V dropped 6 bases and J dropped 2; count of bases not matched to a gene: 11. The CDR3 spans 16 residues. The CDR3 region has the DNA TGTGCCAGCAGCCTCCCTGGGGGAGGGTACACAGATACGCAGTATTTT. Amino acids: CASSLPGGGYTDTQYF.

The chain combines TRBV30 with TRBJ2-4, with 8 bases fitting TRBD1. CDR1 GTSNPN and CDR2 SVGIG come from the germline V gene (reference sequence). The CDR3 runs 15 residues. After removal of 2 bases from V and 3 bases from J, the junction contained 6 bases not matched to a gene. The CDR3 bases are TGTGCCTGGAGTTACGGGACAGGAGGCAAAAACATTCAGTACTTC. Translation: CAWSYGTGGKNIQYF.

CDR3 amino acids: CASSFGRGRGSTEAFF. The CDR3 nucleotides are TGTGCCAGCAGCTTCGGGAGGGGTAGAGGTAGCACTGAAGCTTTCTTT. The chain is built from TRBV7-2 and TRBJ1-1, with D perhaps TRBD1 (5 bases). The CDR3 runs 16 residues. The V end was cut by 3 bases, the J end by 4 bases, with 18 bases between. Germline V gene sequence: CDR1 SGHTA, CDR2 FQGNSA. The full variable domain, with the rest looked up from reference TRBV7-2 and TRBJ1-1, is GAGVSQSPSNKVTEKGKDVELRCDPISGHTALYWYRQSLGQGLEFLIYFQGNSAPDKSGLPSDRFSAERTGGSVSTLTIQRTQQEDSAVYLCASSFGRGRGSTEAFFGQGTRLTVV.

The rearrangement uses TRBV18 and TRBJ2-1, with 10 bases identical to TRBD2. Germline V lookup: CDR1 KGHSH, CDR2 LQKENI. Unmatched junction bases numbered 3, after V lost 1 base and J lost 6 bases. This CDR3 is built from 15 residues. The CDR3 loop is CASSPRSGGANEQFF. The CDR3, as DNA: TGTGCCAGCTCACCACGGAGCGGGGGGGCCAATGAGCAGTTCTTC.

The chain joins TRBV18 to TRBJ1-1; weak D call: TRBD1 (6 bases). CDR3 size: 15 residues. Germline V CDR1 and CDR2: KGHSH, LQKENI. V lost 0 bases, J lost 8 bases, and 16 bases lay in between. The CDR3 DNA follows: TGTGCCAGCTCACCACCGGGGAGGGGCCAGGGGGAAGCTTTCTTT. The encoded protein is CASSPPGRGQGEAFF.

The CDR3 nucleotides read TGTGCCAGCAGTTTTAGGCTAGCGGGGGAGCAGTACTTC. It codes for CASSFRLAGEQYF. This rearrangement joins TRBV12-3 or TRBV12-4 to TRBJ2-7, with TRBD2 matching 9 bases. After removal of 3 bases from V and 7 bases from J, the junction contained 4 bases not matched to a gene. The CDR3 sequence is 13 residues long.

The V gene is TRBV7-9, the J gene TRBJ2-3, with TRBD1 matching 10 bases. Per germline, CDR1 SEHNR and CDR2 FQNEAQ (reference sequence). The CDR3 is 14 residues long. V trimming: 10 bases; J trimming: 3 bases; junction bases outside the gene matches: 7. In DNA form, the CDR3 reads TGTGCCACCCATGACAGGGGGCTGACAGATACGCAGTATTTT. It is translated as CATHDRGLTDTQYF.